This T cell receptor beta chain was sequenced in a study of radiation and T cells in renal cell carcinoma. Study-wide results and limits: Compared with controls, irradiated tumors had more, larger dominant CDR3 motifs. Top 100 clonotypes averaged roughly 50% in irradiated versus around 45% in nephrectomy-only tumors. Top tumor clonotypes rose in blood 2 weeks post-radiation, then contracted.

V lost 0 bases and J lost 3, with 12 bases in between. The CDR3 runs to 16 residues. CDR1 and CDR2 (germline): LGHNA, YNFKEQ. Treatment described: 15 Gy SBRT to primary tumor, nephrectomy 4 weeks later. Nephrectomy followed 15 Gy stereotactic body radiation by 4 weeks. Using immunoSEQ multiplex PCR, the repertoire was profiled, and TCRdb retains in-frame clones only, with some absent. Of 20,000 or so clones listed, around 52% are singletons. Comments on this clone: What it binds is unknown.

The sample consisted of tumor tissue, taken from a patient whose treatment included radiotherapy and nephrectomy. The rearrangement uses TRBV4-2 and TRBJ1-5, with D perhaps matching TRBD1 (5 bases). The TCR originated in a woman aged 50 to 60 with renal cell carcinoma. CDR3 region: CASSQDRGGNNQPQHF. The CDR3 coding sequence is TGTGCCAGCAGCCAAGATCGGGGCGGGAACAATCAGCCCCAGCATTTT.